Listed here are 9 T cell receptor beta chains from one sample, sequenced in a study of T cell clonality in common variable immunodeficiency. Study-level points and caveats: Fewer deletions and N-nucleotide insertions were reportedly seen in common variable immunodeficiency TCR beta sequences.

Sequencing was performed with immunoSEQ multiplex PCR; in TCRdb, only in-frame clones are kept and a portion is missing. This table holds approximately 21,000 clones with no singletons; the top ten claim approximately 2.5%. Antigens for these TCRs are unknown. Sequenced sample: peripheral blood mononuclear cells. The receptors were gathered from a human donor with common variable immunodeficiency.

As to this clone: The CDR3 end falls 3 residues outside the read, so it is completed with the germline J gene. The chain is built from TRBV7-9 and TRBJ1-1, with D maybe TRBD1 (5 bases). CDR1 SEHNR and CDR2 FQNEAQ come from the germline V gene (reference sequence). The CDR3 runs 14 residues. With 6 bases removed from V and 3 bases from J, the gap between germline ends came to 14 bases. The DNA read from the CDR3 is TGTGCCAGCAGATCAACCGACAGTTACACTGAA. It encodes CASRSTDSYTE. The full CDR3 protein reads CASRSTDSYTEAFF.

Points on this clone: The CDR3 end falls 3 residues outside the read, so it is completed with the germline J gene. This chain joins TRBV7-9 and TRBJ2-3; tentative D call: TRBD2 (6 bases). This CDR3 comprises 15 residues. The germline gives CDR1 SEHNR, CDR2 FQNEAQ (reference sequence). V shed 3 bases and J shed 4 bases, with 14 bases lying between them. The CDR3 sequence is CASSFGGSLPDTQYF. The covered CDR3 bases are TGTGCCAGCAGCTTTGGGGGGTCCCTCCCAGATACG.

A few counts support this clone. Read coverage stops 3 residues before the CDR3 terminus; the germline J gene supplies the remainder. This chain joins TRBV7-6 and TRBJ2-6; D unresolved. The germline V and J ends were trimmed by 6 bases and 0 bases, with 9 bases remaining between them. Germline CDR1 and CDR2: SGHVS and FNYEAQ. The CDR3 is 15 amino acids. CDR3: CASSVESSGANVLTF. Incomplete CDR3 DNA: TGTGCCAGCAGTGTAGAAAGCTCTGGGGCCAACGTC. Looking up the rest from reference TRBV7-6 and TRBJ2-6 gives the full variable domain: GAGVSQSPRYKVTKRGQDVALRCDPISGHVSLYWYRQALGQGPEFLTYFNYEAQQDKSGLPNDRFSAERPEGSISTLTIQRTEQRDSAMYRCASSVESSGANVLTFGAGSRLTVL.

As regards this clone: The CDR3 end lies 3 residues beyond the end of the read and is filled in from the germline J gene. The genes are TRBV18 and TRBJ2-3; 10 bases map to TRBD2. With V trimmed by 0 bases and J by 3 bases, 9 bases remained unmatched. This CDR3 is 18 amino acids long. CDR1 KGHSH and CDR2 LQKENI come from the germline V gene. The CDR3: CASSPPALAGEKTDTQYF. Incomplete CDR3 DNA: TGTGCCAGCTCACCACCCGCGCTAGCGGGGGAAAAAACAGATACG. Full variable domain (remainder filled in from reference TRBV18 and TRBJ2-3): NAGVMQNPRHLVRRRGQEARLRCSPMKGHSHVYWYRQLPEEGLKFMVYLQKENIIDESGMPKERFSAEFPKEGPSILRIQQVVRGDSAAYFCASSPPALAGEKTDTQYFGPGTRLTVL.

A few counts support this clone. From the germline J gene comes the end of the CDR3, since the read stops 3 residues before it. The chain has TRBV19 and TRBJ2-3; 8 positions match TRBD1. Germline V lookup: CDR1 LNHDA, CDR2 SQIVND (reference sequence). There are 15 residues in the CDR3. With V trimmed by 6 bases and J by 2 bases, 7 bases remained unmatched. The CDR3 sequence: CASRAGTGLTDTQYF. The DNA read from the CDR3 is TGTGCCAGTAGGGCCGGGACAGGACTCACAGATACG.

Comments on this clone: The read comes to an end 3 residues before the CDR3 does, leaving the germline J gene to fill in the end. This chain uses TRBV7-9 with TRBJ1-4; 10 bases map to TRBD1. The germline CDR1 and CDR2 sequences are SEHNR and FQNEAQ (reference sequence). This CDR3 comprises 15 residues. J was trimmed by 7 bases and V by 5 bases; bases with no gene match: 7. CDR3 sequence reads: CASSQDRGTIEKLFF. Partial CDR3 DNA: TGTGCCAGCAGCCAGGACAGGGGGACGATTGAAAAA.

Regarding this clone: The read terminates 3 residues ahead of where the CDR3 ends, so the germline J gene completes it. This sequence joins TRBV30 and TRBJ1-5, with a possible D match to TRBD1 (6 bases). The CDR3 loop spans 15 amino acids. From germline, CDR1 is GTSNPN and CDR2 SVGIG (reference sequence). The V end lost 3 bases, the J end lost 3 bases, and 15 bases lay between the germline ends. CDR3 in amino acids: CAWSPGQGLNQPQHF. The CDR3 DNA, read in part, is TGTGCCTGGAGCCCCGGGCAGGGGCTCAATCAGCCC.

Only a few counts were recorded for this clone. The CDR3 DNA, read in part, is TGTGCCAGTAGTGTCACGGGACTAGCGGGATCCGATGAG. This codes for CASSVTGLAGSDE. The whole CDR3 sequence is CASSVTGLAGSDEQFF. This chain joins TRBV19 and TRBJ2-1; 13 positions match TRBD2. The read ends 3 residues early relative to the CDR3; the germline J gene fills the gap. The trim removed 5 bases at V and 8 bases at J, leaving 9 bases unmatched. The V gene's germline CDR1 is LNHDA and CDR2 SQIVND (reference sequence). The CDR3 extends over 16 amino acids.

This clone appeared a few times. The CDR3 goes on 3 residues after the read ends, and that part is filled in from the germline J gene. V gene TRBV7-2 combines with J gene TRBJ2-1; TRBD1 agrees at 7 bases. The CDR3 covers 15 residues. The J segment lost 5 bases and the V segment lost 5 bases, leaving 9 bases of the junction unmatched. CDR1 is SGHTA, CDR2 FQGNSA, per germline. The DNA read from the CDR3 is TGTGCCAGCAGCATTTTGACAGGGATAAACAATGAG. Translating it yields CASSILTGINNE. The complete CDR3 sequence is CASSILTGINNEQFF.